The following is a TCR beta chain sequence with its context. The sample is drawn from a study of blood T cell repertoires in COVID-19. TCRdb's copy holds only in-frame clones and misses some; the assay was immunoSEQ multiplex PCR. Seen here are fewer than 400,000 clones, roughly 89% observed once, and the top ten hold 1.5% to 2%. The V gene's germline CDR1 is MNHEY and CDR2 SVGEGT. The length of the CDR3 is 15 residues. The V and J ends lost 4 bases and 3 bases, in that order; junction bases with no gene match: 9. This TCR was sampled from a young woman who had recovered from COVID-19. Sequencing was done on a sample of PBMCs or T cells enriched from blood (not recorded which). This sequence joins TRBV6-2 or TRBV6-3 and TRBJ2-7; 7 bases line up with TRBD1. DNA of the CDR3: TGTGCCAGCAGTTGGGGACAGACCATAAGCTACGAGCAGTACTTC. Translation gives CASSWGQTISYEQYF.